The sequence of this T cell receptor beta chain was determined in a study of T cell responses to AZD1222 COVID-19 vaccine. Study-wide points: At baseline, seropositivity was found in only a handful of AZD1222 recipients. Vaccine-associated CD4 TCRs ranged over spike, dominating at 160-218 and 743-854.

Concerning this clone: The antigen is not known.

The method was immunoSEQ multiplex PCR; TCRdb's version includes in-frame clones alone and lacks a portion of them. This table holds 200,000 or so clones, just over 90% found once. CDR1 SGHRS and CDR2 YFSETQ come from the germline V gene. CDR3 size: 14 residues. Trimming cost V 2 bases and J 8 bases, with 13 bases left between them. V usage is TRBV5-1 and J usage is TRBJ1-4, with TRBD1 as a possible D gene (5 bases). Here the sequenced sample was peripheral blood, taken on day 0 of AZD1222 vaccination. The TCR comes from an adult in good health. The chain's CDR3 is CASSFQGVGEKLFF. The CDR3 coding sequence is TGCGCCAGCAGCTTTCAGGGTGTTGGCGAAAAACTGTTTTTT. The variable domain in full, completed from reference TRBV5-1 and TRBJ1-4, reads KAGVTQTPRYLIKTRGQQVTLSCSPISGHRSVSWYQQTPGQGLQFLFEYFSETQRNKGNFPGRFSGRQFSNSRSEMNVSTLELGDSALYLCASSFQGVGEKLFFGSGTQLSVL.